Each of the 24 T cell receptor beta chains below was sequenced from the same sample in a study of blood T cell repertoires in COVID-19. Repertoires were generated with immunoSEQ multiplex PCR, while TCRdb's copy carries only in-frame clones and drops some. The sample has 180,000 or so clones, 84% seen once. Sequencing used peripheral blood. The receptors here all came from a woman in her sixties or seventies with COVID-19, enrolled during active disease.

This rearrangement joins TRBV3-1 (or the pseudogene TRBV3-2) to TRBJ1-2; 9 bases match TRBD1. Unmatched junction bases numbered 8, after V lost 4 bases and J lost 5 bases. The CDR3 runs to 15 residues. The germline CDR1 and CDR2 sequences are LGHDT and YNNKEL (reference sequence). The CDR3 protein is CASSPPGQGRYGYTF. CDR3 DNA sequence: TGTGCCAGCAGCCCGCCGGGACAGGGAAGGTATGGCTACACCTTC.

This sequence joins TRBV27 and TRBJ2-3; D is perhaps TRBD1 (6 bases). CDR1 is MNHEY, CDR2 SMNVEV, per germline (reference sequence). The CDR3 is 15 residues long. Trimming removed 8 bases at V and 2 bases at J, with 17 bases between. This chain's CDR3 is CASGRQALLTDTQYF. The CDR3 DNA sequence: TGTGCCAGCGGTAGACAGGCCCTACTCACAGATACGCAGTATTTT.

CDR3 protein: CASSLGEIAGGTDTQYF. The CDR3 DNA reads TGTGCCAGCAGCTTGGGGGAGATAGCGGGGGGCACAGATACGCAGTATTTT. This chain links TRBV7-9 with TRBJ2-3; 9 bases map to TRBD2. The length of the CDR3 is 17 residues. Per germline, CDR1 SEHNR and CDR2 FQNEAQ (reference sequence). The junction had 8 bases not matched to a gene; V was cut back by 3 bases and J by 1 base. Variable domain in full (rest from reference TRBV7-9 and TRBJ2-3): DTGVSQNPRHKITKRGQNVTFRCDPISEHNRLYWYRQTLGQGPEFLTYFQNEAQLEKSRLLSDRFSAERPKGSFSTLEIQRTEQGDSAMYLCASSLGEIAGGTDTQYFGPGTRLTVL.

This sequence joins TRBV30 and TRBJ1-4; TRBD1 agrees at 11 bases. This CDR3 has 16 residues. V was pared by 3 bases and J by 5 bases, with 8 bases of the junction left unmatched. Germline V CDR1 and CDR2: GTSNPN, SVGIG (reference sequence). The CDR3 reads CAWRAGQGDKNEKLFF. Here the CDR3 DNA reads TGTGCCTGGAGAGCGGGACAGGGGGATAAGAATGAAAAACTGTTTTTT.

The chain uses TRBV11-2 and TRBJ2-1; 8 nucleotides match TRBD1. The CDR3 sequence is 15 residues long. Germline CDR1 is SGHAT and CDR2 is FQNNGV. V lost 5 bases and J lost 13; bases outside the gene matches: 16. For the CDR3, the DNA is TGTGCCAGCAGCCGTAACGGGGGCGGACAGGGATTCCAGTTCTTC. Its protein product is CASSRNGGGQGFQFF.

The chain combines TRBV28 with TRBJ2-2; D might be TRBD2 (5 bases). This CDR3 spans 14 amino acids. Germline CDR1 MDHEN, CDR2 SYDVKM. Trimming shortened V by 6 bases and J by 5 bases, and 13 bases separated the two germline ends. The CDR3 DNA reads TGTGCCAGCAGCTTGAGGGCCGGAACCGGGGAGCTGTTTTTT. This encodes CASSLRAGTGELFF.

The chain uses TRBV2 and TRBJ1-1, with TRBD1 matching 11 bases. The trim removed 6 bases at V and 7 bases at J, leaving 7 bases unmatched. Germline lookup yields CDR1 SNHLY and CDR2 FYNNEI. The CDR3 totals 14 residues. CDR3 sequence reads: CASRLGQGADEAFF. CDR3 bases: TGTGCCAGCAGGTTAGGACAGGGGGCAGATGAAGCTTTCTTT.

This rearrangement joins TRBV11-2 to TRBJ1-4; 7 bases fit TRBD1. The J segment lost 5 bases and the V segment lost 6 bases, leaving 3 bases of the junction unmatched. The CDR3 contains 13 residues. Germline CDR1 reads SGHAT; CDR2 reads FQNNGV. For the CDR3, the DNA is TGTGCCAGCAGTCAGACAGGGAATGAAAAACTGTTTTTT. It translates to CASSQTGNEKLFF. The full variable domain, completed using reference TRBV11-2 and TRBJ1-4, is EAGVAQSPRYKIIEKRQSVAFWCNPISGHATLYWYQQILGQGPKLLIQFQNNGVVDDSQLPKDRFSAERLKGVDSTLKIQPAKLEDSAVYLCASSQTGNEKLFFGSGTQLSVL.

The table lists this clone with a few counts. The chain carries TRBV20-1 and TRBJ2-7; 7 bases map to TRBD2. CDR1 DFQATT and CDR2 SNEGSKA come from the germline V gene (reference sequence). This CDR3 region has 11 residues. V was pared by 3 bases and J by 5 bases, with 1 base of the junction left unmatched. The CDR3 DNA reads as TGCAGTGCTAGTCTAGCGGACGAGCAGTACTTC. It yields the protein CSASLADEQYF.

The chain recombines TRBV5-1 with TRBJ2-7; TRBD1 matches at 10 bases. V lost 4 bases and J lost 4; bases outside the gene matches: 8. The CDR3 is 15 amino acids. Germline CDR1 reads SGHRS; CDR2 reads YFSETQ. The CDR3 coding sequence is TGCGCCAGCAGCGCCCAACGGGACAGGGGATACGAGCAGTACTTC. Its translation is CASSAQRDRGYEQYF.

This sequence joins TRBV10-2 and TRBJ1-5, with 7 bases fitting TRBD1. In germline, CDR1 is WSHSY, CDR2 SAAADI. CDR3 length: 14 amino acids. J was trimmed by 5 bases and V by 2 bases; bases with no gene match: 3. In DNA form, the CDR3 reads TGCGCCAGCAGTGAGAGGACAGGTCATCAGCCCCAGCATTTT. This sequence encodes CASSERTGHQPQHF.

The chain joins TRBV19 to TRBJ2-2, with 7 nucleotides matching TRBD2. In germline, CDR1 is LNHDA, CDR2 SQIVND (reference sequence). The CDR3 totals 13 residues. J gave up 4 bases and V 10 bases, and 6 bases lay outside the gene matches. The CDR3 DNA follows: TGTGCCACCACCCGCGGGGGCACCGGGGAGCTGTTTTTT. This translates into CATTRGGTGELFF.

The chain carries TRBV7-8 and TRBJ1-2; the D gene is possibly TRBD1 (6 bases). The CDR3 is 15 amino acids. Germline V gives CDR1 SGHVS, CDR2 FQNEAQ. Trimming cost V 1 base and J 8 bases, with 17 bases left between them. The CDR3 DNA reads as TGTGCCAGCAGCTTAGTTGGGGCAGGGGCGAACGGCTACACCTTC. The encoded protein is CASSLVGAGANGYTF.

The genes are TRBV27 and TRBJ2-2, with a tentative D call TRBD1 (5 bases). Between the trimmed V and J ends, which lost 4 bases and 1 base, there was a span of 19 bases. The CDR3 length is 18 residues. Germline CDR1 and CDR2: MNHEY and SMNVEV (reference sequence). CDR3 sequence: CASSSIHAGLGNTGELFF. In DNA form, the CDR3 reads TGTGCCAGCAGTTCAATCCACGCAGGGCTTGGGAACACCGGGGAGCTGTTTTTT.

The chain's CDR3 is CASSPTGGFEAFF. The CDR3, as DNA: TGTGCCAGCAGTCCGACAGGGGGGTTTGAAGCTTTCTTT. The chain is built from TRBV2 and TRBJ1-1; 9 bases line up with TRBD1. CDR3 size: 13 residues. Trimming at V came to 5 bases and at J to 7 bases, leaving 5 bases not matched to a gene. The V gene's germline CDR1 is SNHLY and CDR2 FYNNEI.

The V and J genes are TRBV19 and TRBJ2-1, with a possible D match to TRBD1 (6 bases). This CDR3 contains 14 residues. The V end lost 6 bases, the J end lost 8 bases, and 17 bases lay between the germline ends. Germline V gene lookup returns CDR1 LNHDA and CDR2 SQIVND (reference sequence). The CDR3 is CASSSETGQHEQFF. The CDR3 DNA follows: TGTGCCAGTAGCTCAGAAACAGGGCAGCATGAGCAGTTCTTC.

V usage is TRBV10-1 and J usage is TRBJ1-1, with no clear D. This CDR3 has 15 residues. Trimming cost V 0 bases and J 4 bases, with 12 bases left between them. Germline V gene lookup returns CDR1 WNHNN and CDR2 SYGVQD (reference sequence). CDR3 in DNA: TGCGCCAGCAGTGAGTCGTTAGGGAGCGGCACTGAAGCTTTCTTT. Translated, it gives CASSESLGSGTEAFF.

The chain carries TRBV30 and TRBJ2-1; D is perhaps TRBD2 (6 bases). The CDR3 consists of 15 residues. V lost 0 bases to trimming and J lost 6 bases, with 15 bases between them. Germline values: CDR1 GTSNPN, CDR2 SVGIG (reference sequence). CDR3 amino acids: CAWSVGREIFNEQFF. CDR3 in DNA: TGTGCCTGGAGTGTGGGTCGGGAGATATTCAATGAGCAGTTCTTC. Full variable domain (missing parts from reference TRBV30 and TRBJ2-1): SQTIHQWPATLVQPVGSPLSLECTVEGTSNPNLYWYRQAAGRGLQLLFYSVGIGQISSEVPQNLSASRPQDRQFILSSKKLLLSDSGFYLCAWSVGREIFNEQFFGPGTRLTVL.

The chain uses TRBV5-1 and TRBJ2-3, with D maybe TRBD1 (6 bases). The germline gives CDR1 SGHRS, CDR2 YFSETQ. The CDR3 consists of 15 residues. V was cut by 0 bases and J by 5 bases, with 13 bases left in between. CDR3 protein: CASSLGQALGDTQYF. The CDR3 nucleotides read TGCGCCAGCAGCTTGGGACAGGCTTTGGGAGATACGCAGTATTTT. The full variable domain, completed using reference TRBV5-1 and TRBJ2-3, is KAGVTQTPRYLIKTRGQQVTLSCSPISGHRSVSWYQQTPGQGLQFLFEYFSETQRNKGNFPGRFSGRQFSNSRSEMNVSTLELGDSALYLCASSLGQALGDTQYFGPGTRLTVL.

The chain joins TRBV7-7 to TRBJ2-7, with TRBD1 matching over 8 bases. The CDR3 has 14 amino acids. V lost 4 bases and J lost 5; bases outside the gene matches: 7. Germline V gene lookup returns CDR1 SSHAT and CDR2 FNYEAQ (reference sequence). CDR3 loop: CASSSRGRRDEQYV. CDR3 DNA: TGTGCCAGCAGCTCCAGGGGGCGTCGTGACGAGCAGTACGTC.

The V call is TRBV18, the J call TRBJ2-1, with D tentatively TRBD1 (6 bases). Germline V gives CDR1 KGHSH, CDR2 LQKENI. The CDR3 is 14 residues long. V lost 5 bases and J lost 8, with 16 bases in between. The CDR3 spells CASSRTAASHEQFF. CDR3 nucleotide sequence: TGTGCCAGCTCAAGGACAGCCGCGAGCCATGAGCAGTTCTTC.

There are a few counts of this clone. This chain uses TRBV15 with TRBJ2-2, with D tentatively TRBD2 (6 bases). CDR3 size: 15 residues. CDR1 and CDR2 (germline): LNHNV, YYDKDF (reference sequence). Deletions cut 1 base from V and 7 bases from J, with 13 bases between. CDR3 in amino acids: CATSRGGTGGGELFF. The CDR3 nucleotides are TGTGCCACCAGCAGAGGAGGGACCGGGGGCGGGGAGCTGTTTTTT.

The chain recombines TRBV13 with TRBJ1-1, with D unclear. Trimming took 0 bases from V and 5 from J, leaving 16 bases between them. The V gene's germline CDR1 is PRHDT and CDR2 FYEKMQ (reference sequence). The CDR3 extends over 16 amino acids. The CDR3 region has the DNA TGTGCCAGCAGCTTAGGAGGCCGAGGGTGGAAAACTGAAGCTTTCTTT. This codes for CASSLGGRGWKTEAFF.

The rearrangement joins TRBV7-9 to TRBJ1-2, with D possibly matching TRBD1 (6 bases). Deletions cut 1 base from V and 2 bases from J, with 8 bases between. The CDR3 runs 14 residues. Germline CDR1 SEHNR, CDR2 FQNEAQ (reference sequence). The CDR3 is CASSLEGVNYGYTF. Written as DNA, the CDR3 is TGTGCCAGCAGCTTAGAGGGGGTAAACTATGGCTACACCTTC.